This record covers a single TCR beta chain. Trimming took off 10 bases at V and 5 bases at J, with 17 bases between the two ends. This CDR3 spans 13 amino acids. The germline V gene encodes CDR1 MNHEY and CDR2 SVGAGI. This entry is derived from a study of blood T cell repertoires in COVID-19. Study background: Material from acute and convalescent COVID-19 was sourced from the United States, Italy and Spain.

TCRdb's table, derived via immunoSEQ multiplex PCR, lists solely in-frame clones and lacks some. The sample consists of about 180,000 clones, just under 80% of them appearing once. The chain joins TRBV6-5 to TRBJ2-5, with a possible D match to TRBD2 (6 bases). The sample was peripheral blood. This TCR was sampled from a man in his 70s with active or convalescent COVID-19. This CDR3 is CATLGAGYETQYF. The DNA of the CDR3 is TGTGCCACCCTGGGCGCGGGGTACGAGACCCAGTACTTC.